These 8 T cell receptor beta chains share one sample of origin, sequenced in a study of cytomegalovirus exposure and HLA in healthy donors. The PCR was carried out with 60 Vbeta primers and 13 Jbeta primers. The method was immunoSEQ multiplex PCR; TCRdb's version includes in-frame clones alone and lacks a portion of them. The sample consists of some 91,000 clones, 65% to 80% of them appearing once. What was sequenced was PBMCs. The receptors stem from a man in his forties in good health and CMV-seropositive.

The chain carries TRBV7-9 and TRBJ2-1; D remains ambiguous. Germline loops: CDR1 SEHNR, CDR2 FQNEAQ (reference sequence). V gave up 4 bases and J gave up 8 bases, with 15 bases separating them. The CDR3 runs 14 residues. CDR3 residues: CASSSLTMSHEQFF. Here the CDR3 DNA reads TGTGCCAGCAGCTCACTAACCATGTCCCATGAGCAGTTCTTC.

The chain carries TRBV5-1 and TRBJ1-1; TRBD1 matches 7 bases. Per the germline V gene, CDR1 is SGHRS and CDR2 is YFSETQ. V gave up 5 bases and J gave up 1 base; unmatched junction bases: 2. There are 13 residues in the CDR3. DNA for the CDR3: TGCGCCAGCAGGTGGGACAGGAACACTGAAGCTTTCTTT. It encodes CASRWDRNTEAFF.

The chain uses TRBV7-8 and TRBJ2-1, with D possibly being TRBD2 (7 bases). The V gene lost 2 bases and the J gene lost 5 bases, with 19 bases spanning the gap. CDR1 and CDR2 (germline): SGHVS, FQNEAQ. There are 17 residues in the CDR3. The CDR3: CASSLRAGSQGHNEQFF. As DNA, the CDR3 is TGTGCCAGCAGCTTACGAGCGGGGTCCCAGGGGCACAATGAGCAGTTCTTC. The variable domain in full, completed from reference TRBV7-8 and TRBJ2-1, reads GAGVSQSPRYKVAKRGQDVALRCDPISGHVSLFWYQQALGQGPEFLTYFQNEAQLDKSGLPSDRFFAERPEGSVSTLKIQRTQQEDSAVYLCASSLRAGSQGHNEQFFGPGTRLTVL.

The chain uses TRBV29-1 and TRBJ2-1; maybe TRBD2 (5 bases). CDR3 length equals 13 residues. Germline assignment: CDR1 SQVTM and CDR2 ANQGSEA. The ends were cut back, 5 bases at V and 4 bases at J, with 12 bases in the middle. CDR3 sequence reads: CSVQLAAYNEQFF. CDR3 DNA sequence: TGCAGCGTTCAGCTAGCAGCTTACAATGAGCAGTTCTTC.

The genes are TRBV4-3 and TRBJ2-7, with D possibly TRBD1 on 6 matching bases. Trimming took 0 bases from V and 1 from J, leaving 7 bases between them. This CDR3 is 14 amino acids long. Germline CDR1 LGHNA, CDR2 YSLEER. The CDR3 loop reads CASSQEQGSYEQYF. The CDR3 DNA follows: TGCGCCAGCAGCCAAGAACAGGGATCCTACGAGCAGTACTTC.

The V call is TRBV5-8, the J call TRBJ2-7; D may be TRBD1 (5 bases). Germline V gives CDR1 SGHTS, CDR2 YDEGEE. The V gene lost 2 bases and the J gene lost 6 bases, with 15 bases spanning the gap. The CDR3 loop spans 14 amino acids. The CDR3 DNA reads TGTGCCAGCAGCTTTCGATATACAGGATTCGAGCAGTACTTC. Residues: CASSFRYTGFEQYF.

The V and J genes are TRBV21-1 and TRBJ2-5; no DNA check was done on the table's D call, TRBD1. TRBV21-1 is flagged as a pseudogene. The CDR3 is 12 residues long. CDR3 nucleotide sequence: TGTGCCAGCAGCGACAGACAAGAGACCCAGTACTTC. Its translation is CASSDRQETQYF.

The chain employs TRBV7-6 and TRBJ2-5; TRBD2 matches 9 bases. V lost 4 bases, J lost 3 bases, and 6 bases stayed unmatched. Germline CDR1 is SGHVS and CDR2 is FNYEAQ. The CDR3 extends over 15 amino acids. The CDR3 region has the DNA TGTGCCAGCAGCTCCTGGCCTAGCGGGGAAGAGACCCAGTACTTC. Its translation: CASSSWPSGEETQYF.